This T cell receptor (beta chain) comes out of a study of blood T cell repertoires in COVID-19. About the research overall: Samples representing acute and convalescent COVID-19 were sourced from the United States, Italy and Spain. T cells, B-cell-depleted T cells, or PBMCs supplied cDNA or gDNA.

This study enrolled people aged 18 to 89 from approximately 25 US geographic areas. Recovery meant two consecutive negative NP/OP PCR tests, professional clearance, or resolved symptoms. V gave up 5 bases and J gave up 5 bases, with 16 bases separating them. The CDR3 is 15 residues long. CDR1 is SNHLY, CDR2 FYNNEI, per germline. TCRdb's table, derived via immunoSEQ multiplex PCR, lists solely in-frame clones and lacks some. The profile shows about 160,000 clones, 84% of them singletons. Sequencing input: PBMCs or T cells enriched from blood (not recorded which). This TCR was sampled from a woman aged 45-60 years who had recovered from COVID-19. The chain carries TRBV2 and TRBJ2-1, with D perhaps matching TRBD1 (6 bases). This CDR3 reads CASSLQGHPDNEQFF. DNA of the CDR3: TGTGCCAGCAGTTTACAGGGTCATCCTGACAATGAGCAGTTCTTC.